This TCR beta chain stems from a study of cytomegalovirus exposure and HLA in healthy donors. General study points: Confirmation was obtained in vitro that a few CMV-associated chains are specific for CMV antigens.

Amplification used 60 Vbeta primers and 13 Jbeta primers. The repertoire was sequenced with immunoSEQ multiplex PCR; TCRdb's copy has only in-frame clones and lacks some. Of some 170,000 clones listed, about four fifths are singletons. The V and J ends lost 3 bases and 4 bases, in that order; junction bases with no gene match: 5. The CDR3 totals 14 residues. Germline loops: CDR1 MNHEY, CDR2 SMNVEV (reference sequence). Note on this clone: The target antigen is unknown.

The sequence was collected from a young woman in good health and CMV-seropositive. The chain employs TRBV27 and TRBJ2-7; the match to TRBD1 covers 8 bases. Input material: PBMCs. CDR3 nucleotides: TGTGCCAGCAGTTTTTCAGGACAGGGTTACGAGCAGTACTTC. This codes for CASSFSGQGYEQYF.